This T cell receptor (beta chain) emerged from a study of naive and memory T cell subsets. CDR1 and CDR2 (germline): LGHDT, YNNKEL (reference sequence). The CDR3 extends over 16 amino acids. V shed 2 bases and J 2 bases; nucleotides not matched to a gene: 4. This clonotype was seen only a few times. The antigen is not known. An equimolar mix of two oligonucleotides served as the beta constant-region primer for TRBC1 and TRBC2. Each CDR3 protein gets one entry after TCRdb re-called the UMI-ligation and nested PCR reads with MiXCR. The table has roughly 140,000 distinct CDR3 sequences, over 15% seen once. Study observations and caveats: In naive cells, over 85% of TCR sequences were seen only once.

The clonotype originates from a human donor in good health. The V gene is TRBV3-1, the J gene TRBJ2-3, with 10 bases lining up with TRBD2. Sequencing used naive CD4+ T cells from blood. The CDR3 DNA is TGTGCCAGCAGCCAACCCGGACTAGCGGCCACAGATACGCAGTATTTT. Its translation: CASSQPGLAATDTQYF.